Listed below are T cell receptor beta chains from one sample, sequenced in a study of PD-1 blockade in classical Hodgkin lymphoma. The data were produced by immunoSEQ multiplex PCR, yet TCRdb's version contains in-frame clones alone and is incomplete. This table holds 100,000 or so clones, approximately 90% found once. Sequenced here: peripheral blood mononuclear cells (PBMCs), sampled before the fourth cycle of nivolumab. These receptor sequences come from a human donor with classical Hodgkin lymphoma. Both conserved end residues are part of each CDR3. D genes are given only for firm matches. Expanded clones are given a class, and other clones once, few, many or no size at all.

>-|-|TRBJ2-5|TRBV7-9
TGTGCCAGCAGCCTCTTCGGCCTCGCCGGGGAGACCCAGTACTTC
CASSLFGLAGETQYF
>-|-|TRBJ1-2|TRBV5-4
TGTGCCAGCAGCCCCAGTCAGGGTAGAGGCTACACCTTC
CASSPSQGRGYTF
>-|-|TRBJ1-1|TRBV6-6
TGTGCCAGCAGCATACAGGGTAGCACTGAAGCTTTCTTT
CASSIQGSTEAFF
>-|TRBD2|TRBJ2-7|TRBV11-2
TGTGCCAGCAGCTCGGAAGCGGGAAACTCCTACGAGCAGTACTTC
CASSSEAGNSYEQYF
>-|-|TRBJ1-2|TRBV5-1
TGCGCCAGCAGCTTTGAGGAGTTCTATGGCTACACCTTC
CASSFEEFYGYTF
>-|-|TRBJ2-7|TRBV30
TGTGCCTGGAGTGTTCTATCCTACGAGCAGTACTTC
CAWSVLSYEQYF
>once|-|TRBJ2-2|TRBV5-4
TGTGCCAGCAGCTTGGATGCCAGAAACACCGGGGAGCTGTTTTTT
CASSLDARNTGELFF
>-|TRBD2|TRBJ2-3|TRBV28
TGTGCCAGCACCCCTGAACTAGCGGGACGAACGCAGTATTTT
CASTPELAGRTQYF
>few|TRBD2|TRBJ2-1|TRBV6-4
TGTGCCAGCAGTCGGACTAGCGGGAATGAGCAGTTCTTC
CASSRTSGNEQFF
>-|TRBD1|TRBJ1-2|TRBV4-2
TGTGCCAGCAGCCAAGAAGACAGGGTGACGAGTGGCTACACCTTC
CASSQEDRVTSGYTF
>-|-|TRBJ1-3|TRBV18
TGTGCCAGCTCACCAAGGACATTTGGAAACACCATATATTTT
CASSPRTFGNTIYF
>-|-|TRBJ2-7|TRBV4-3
TGCGCCAGCAGCCAATCATCAGACAGCACCTACGAGCAGTACTTC
CASSQSSDSTYEQYF
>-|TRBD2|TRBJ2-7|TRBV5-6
TGTGCCAGCAGCTTGGGGGTTCTAGCGGGAGGGAGCTACGAGCAGTACTTC
CASSLGVLAGGSYEQYF
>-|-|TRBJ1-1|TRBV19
TGTGCCAGTAGTCGAAGTCAGTCGAACACTGAAGCTTTCTTT
CASSRSQSNTEAFF
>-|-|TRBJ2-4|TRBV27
TGTGCCAGCGGGTGGGCTAGCGTAAAAAACATTCAGTACTTC
CASGWASVKNIQYF
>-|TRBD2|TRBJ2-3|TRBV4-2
TGTGCCAGCAGCCAAGATCTAGCGGGGTACACAGATACGCAGTATTTT
CASSQDLAGYTDTQYF
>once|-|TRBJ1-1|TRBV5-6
TGTGCCAGCAGCAAAGGACGGAGGAACACTGAAGCTTTCTTT
CASSKGRRNTEAFF
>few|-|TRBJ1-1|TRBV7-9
TGTGCCAGCAGCTCCCCGGGAAAGGGAGGCACTGAAGCTTTCTTT
CASSSPGKGGTEAFF
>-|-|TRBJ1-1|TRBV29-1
TGCAGCGTTGAACGGGGGGGCACTGAAGCTTTCTTT
CSVERGGTEAFF
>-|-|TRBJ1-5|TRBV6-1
TGTGCCAGCAGCGTTGACCTGGGTCAGCCCCAGCATTTT
CASSVDLGQPQHF
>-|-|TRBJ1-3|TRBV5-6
TGTGCCAGCAGCTTGGCCGCAGGGTTCTCTGGAAACACCATATATTTT
CASSLAAGFSGNTIYF
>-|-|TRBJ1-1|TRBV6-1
TGTGCCAGCAGGGAGTACTATCCTAATGAAGCTTTCTTT
CASREYYPNEAFF
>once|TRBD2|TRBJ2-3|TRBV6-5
TGTGCCAGCCGGGACTACCTCACAGATACGCAGTATTTT
CASRDYLTDTQYF
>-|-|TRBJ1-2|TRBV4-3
TGCGCCAGCAGCCAAGATCTGGCCAGGGAGTACTATGGCTACACCTTC
CASSQDLAREYYGYTF
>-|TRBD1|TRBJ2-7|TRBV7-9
TGTGCCAGCACCGGGACAGCTTCCTACGAGCAGTACTTC
CASTGTASYEQYF
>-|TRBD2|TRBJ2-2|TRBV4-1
TGCGCCAGCAGCCTCAGCGGGGCGAACACCGGGGAGCTGTTTTTT
CASSLSGANTGELFF
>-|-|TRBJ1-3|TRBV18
TGTGCCAGCTCACCAAACACCTCTGGAAACACCATATATTTT
CASSPNTSGNTIYF
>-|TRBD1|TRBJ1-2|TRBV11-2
TGTGCCAGCAGCTTAGGGGGGACAGCTTATGGCTACACCTTC
CASSLGGTAYGYTF
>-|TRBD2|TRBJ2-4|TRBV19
TGTGCCAGTAGTAGCAGACTAGCGGGGGCCAAAAACATTCAGTACTTC
CASSSRLAGAKNIQYF
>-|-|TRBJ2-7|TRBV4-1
TGCGCCAGCAGCCAAGGGGCCTACTACGAGCAGTACTTC
CASSQGAYYEQYF
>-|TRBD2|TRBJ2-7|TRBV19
TGTGCCAGTAGTATGACCCGAACTAGCGGGAGGGCCGTAGCCTACGAGCAGTACTTC
CASSMTRTSGRAVAYEQYF
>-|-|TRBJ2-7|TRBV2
TGTGCCAGCAGTGAATCAGGGGAAGGCGAGCAGTACTTC
CASSESGEGEQYF
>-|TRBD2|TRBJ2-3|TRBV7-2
TGTGCCAGCAGCGGTGCGGCGGGAGTTACGCAGTATTTT
CASSGAAGVTQYF
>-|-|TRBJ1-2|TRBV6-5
TGTGCCAGCAGTTACATCGGGGGACGTGGCTACACCTTC
CASSYIGGRGYTF
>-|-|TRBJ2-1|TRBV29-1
TGCAGCGTCACCTCACAGGTTGGGGTCTACAATGAGCAGTTCTTC
CSVTSQVGVYNEQFF
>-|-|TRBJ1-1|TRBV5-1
TGCGCCAGCAGCTTGGGGGACGCCCCTGAAGCTTTCTTT
CASSLGDAPEAFF
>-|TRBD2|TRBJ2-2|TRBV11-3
TGTGCCAGCAGCTTAGATGGCCTAGCGGGGAACACCGGGGAGCTGTTTTTT
CASSLDGLAGNTGELFF
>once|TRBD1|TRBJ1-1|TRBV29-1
TGCAGCGCAGACAGGGCGAGGAGCATGAACACTGAAGCTTTCTTT
CSADRARSMNTEAFF
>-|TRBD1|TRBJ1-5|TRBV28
TGTGCCAGCAGTCCCCTTACAGGGGGGAATCAGCCCCAGCATTTT
CASSPLTGGNQPQHF
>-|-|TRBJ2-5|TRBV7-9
TGTGCCAGCAGCTTAGAAGGAACCGATCGGCTTCAAGAGACCCAGTACTTC
CASSLEGTDRLQETQYF
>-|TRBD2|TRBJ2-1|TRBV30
TGTGCCTGGAATAGCGGGAGTGTGAATGAGCAGTTCTTC
CAWNSGSVNEQFF
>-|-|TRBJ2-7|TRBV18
TGTGCCAGCTCCCGTGGGGGAGCGGCCTACGAGCAGTACTTC
CASSRGGAAYEQYF
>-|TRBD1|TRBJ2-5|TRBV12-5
TGTGCTAGCGGCCCCTCAGGGGGCGCTGAGACCCAGTACTTC
CASGPSGGAETQYF
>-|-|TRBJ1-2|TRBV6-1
TGTGCCAGCAGTGAGGCGGGTTTAGATGGCTACACCTTC
CASSEAGLDGYTF
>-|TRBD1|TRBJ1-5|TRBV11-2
TGTGCCAGCAGCTTAAGGGGGCAACAGCCCCAGCATTTT
CASSLRGQQPQHF